The sample holds many counts of the clone carrying this T cell receptor (beta chain). Its matching antigen is unknown. CDR1 is LNHNV and CDR2 is YYDKDF in the germline V gene (reference sequence). This CDR3 comprises 14 residues. Deletions cut 1 base from V and 1 base from J, with 7 bases between. This sample is drawn from a study of Graves' ophthalmopathy and Graves' hyperthyroidism. Regarding the study as a whole: The model achieved over 60% sensitivity and roughly 72% specificity for ophthalmopathy progression. Also, most clonotypes expanded in the thyroid above 0.001 frequency appeared in blood.

The authors amplified TCR beta CDR3 regions, and they did so from RNA transcripts for repertoire sequencing. Investigators did first-round RT-PCR with HTBI primers, then second-round multiplex PCR. TCRdb passed the multiplex PCR reads through MiXCR, listing each CDR3 protein once. This sample has some 380,000 distinct CDR3 sequences, with 15% found just once. Stable hyperthyroidism meant no ophthalmopathy within 18 months of follow-up. The authors isolated PBMCs from around 10 ml of fresh peripheral blood. The chain links TRBV15 to TRBJ1-1; the D is unclear. Sequencing was done on a sample of peripheral blood. This TCR was sampled from a woman aged 18-29 years with stable Graves' hyperthyroidism. This chain's CDR3 is CATSRVGSNTEAFF. CDR3 bases: TGTGCCACCAGCAGAGTGGGGTCGAACACTGAAGCTTTCTTT.